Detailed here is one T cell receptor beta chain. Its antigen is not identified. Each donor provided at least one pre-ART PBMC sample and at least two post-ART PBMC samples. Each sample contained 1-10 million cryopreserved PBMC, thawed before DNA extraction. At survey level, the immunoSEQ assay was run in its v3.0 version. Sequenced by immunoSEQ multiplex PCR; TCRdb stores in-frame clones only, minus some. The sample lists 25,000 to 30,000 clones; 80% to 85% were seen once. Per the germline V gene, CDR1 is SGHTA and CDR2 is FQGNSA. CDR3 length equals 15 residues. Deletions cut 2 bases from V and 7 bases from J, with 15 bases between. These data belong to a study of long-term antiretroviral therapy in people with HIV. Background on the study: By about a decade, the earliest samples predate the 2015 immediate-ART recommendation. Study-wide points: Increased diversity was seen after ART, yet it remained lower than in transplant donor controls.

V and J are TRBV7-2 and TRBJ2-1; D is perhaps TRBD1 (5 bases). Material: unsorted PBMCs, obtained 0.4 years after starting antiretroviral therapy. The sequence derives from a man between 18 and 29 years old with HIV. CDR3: CASSLPGQINNEQFF. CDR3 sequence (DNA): TGTGCCAGCAGCTTACCCGGACAAATCAATAATGAGCAGTTCTTC.